This T cell receptor (beta chain) was observed in a study of T cell responses to AZD1222 COVID-19 vaccine (dated by TCRdb to about 2021). General notes on the study: AZD1222 recipients with second doses at about 4 weeks or about 12 weeks were pooled, because spike-specific TCR depth and breadth did not differ between schedules. Trial participants were enrolled by age into 18-55, 56-69 and 70-plus year subgroups, with around 150, 28 and 57 TCR-sequenced participants respectively. A total of more than 230 trial participants underwent TCR sequencing, of whom about 200 had received two doses of AZD1222 and around 25 had received two doses of the MenACWY control vaccine.

The CDR3 regions of human TCRbeta chains were subjected to immunosequencing. From the authors' description of their analysis: TCRs in the repertoires were compared against a reference library of SARS-CoV-2-specific TCRs that had been generated with the MIRA antigen-specificity platform. Breadth was defined as the fraction of unique TCRs that were SARS-CoV-2-associated. Depth was defined as the fraction of total T cells that were SARS-CoV-2-associated. Using the MIRA data, every spike-specific TCR was mapped to the spike region that the TCR reacted to and assigned to either a CD4 or a CD8 class. Log10-transformed breadth and depth values were compared by one-way ANOVA with Sidak's multiple comparisons tests. TCRdb obtained this table from immuneACCESS and retained in-frame rearrangements with V and J assigned. These tables miss some clones; where compared with another copy, unresolved V genes account for less than half of the shortfall, and the remainder is unexplained. Clone size and V and J calls were adopted from that table, with D and trimming inferred from the DNA. This sample gives 75,000 to 100,000 clones in total; about nine tenths of them show up just once. The ten largest account for roughly 1.5% of the sample.

As regards this clone: Its antigen is unknown. Per-base qualities were not stored, and no clone one base away is much larger.

Read against the paper, the sample's time point label means: baseline before first vaccination. Samples from vaccinated people were obtained from the UK trials COV001 and COV002, which included a single-blind randomized controlled phase 2/3 trial of AZD1222 (ChAdOx1 nCoV-19) in healthy adults. For TCRbeta chain sequencing, PBMC samples from trial participants were taken at day 0 and at day 28 after the second dose. The study at large found these results: Conclusions about previously exposed vaccinees are limited, since just five or six AZD1222 recipients were seropositive for SARS-CoV-2 at baseline. Reportedly, almost half of the unique spike-specific TCRs recognized epitopes lying outside the regions that are mutated in the B.1.351 and B.1.1.7 variants. In the small 56-69-year group, the increase in depth fell short of significance, most likely because of low power. Because no day 14 peak-response samples were available, repertoires were characterized only after the peak T cell response. Most participants were white British and females outnumbered males, and the authors suggested that clonal diversity may have been underestimated. After two AZD1222 doses, both the breadth and the depth of spike-specific TCRs were significantly higher than at day 0 and than in MenACWY recipients. The whole spike protein was spanned by vaccine-associated CD4 TCRs, and dominant responses were seen in regions 160-218 and 743-854.

Between the V and J ends, shortened by 3 bases and 8 bases respectively, the junction contains 10 bases. The CDR3 has 13 amino acids, counting the end cysteine and phenylalanine. Of all the DNA, just the CDR3 is kept, 39 bases in frame from base 1. CDR1 and CDR2 were assigned from the germline V gene (reference sequence) as LNHDA and SQIVND. The chain is assembled from TRBV19 and TRBJ2-2; too little of a D gene remains to name it. The clonotype originates from an adult in good health. This specimen was peripheral blood, taken on day 0 of AZD1222 vaccination. The CDR3 protein: CASSIGPSGELFF. The base sequence is TGTGCCAGTAGTATTGGGCCCTCGGGGGAGCTGTTTTTT. The CDR3 plus the reference TRBV19 and TRBJ2-2 genes for the other parts give the full variable domain: DGGITQSPKYLFRKEGQNVTLSCEQNLNHDAMYWYRQDPGQGLRLIYYSQIVNDFQKGDIAEGYSVSREKKESFPLTVTSAQKNPTAFYLCASSIGPSGELFFGEGSRLTVL.